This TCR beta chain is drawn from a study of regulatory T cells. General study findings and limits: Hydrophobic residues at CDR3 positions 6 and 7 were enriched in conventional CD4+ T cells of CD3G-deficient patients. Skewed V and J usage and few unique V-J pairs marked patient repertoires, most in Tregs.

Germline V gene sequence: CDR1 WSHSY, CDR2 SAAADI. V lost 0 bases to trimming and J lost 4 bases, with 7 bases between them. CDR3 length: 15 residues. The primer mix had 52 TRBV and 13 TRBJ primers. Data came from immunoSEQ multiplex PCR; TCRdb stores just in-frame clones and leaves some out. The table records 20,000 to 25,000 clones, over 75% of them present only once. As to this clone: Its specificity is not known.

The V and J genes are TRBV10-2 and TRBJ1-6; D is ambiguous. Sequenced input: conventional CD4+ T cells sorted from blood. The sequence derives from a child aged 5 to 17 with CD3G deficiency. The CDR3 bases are TGCGCCAGCAGTGAGTCGATGGGATATAATTCACCCCTCCACTTT. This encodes CASSESMGYNSPLHF.